The 24 T cell receptor beta chains presented below share a single source sample, sequenced in a study of post-analysis software for immune sequencing data (dated by TCRdb to between 2015 and 2017). What the work shows at the level of the full study, not this receptor alone: Significantly higher frequencies in patients than in controls were found for roughly 5 TRBV segments, including TRBV5-6, TRBV5-1 and TRBV20-1.

Library preparation was by PCR. TCRdb names Illumina HiSeq 2500 as the instrument used. To reduce PCR and sequencing biases, unique molecular identifiers were built into the TCR beta cDNA libraries. TCRdb reran the public reads through fastp at Q25 and MiXCR, keeping productive beta chains. Records with the same CDR3 protein are collapsed into one entry carrying the most frequent genes and DNA. This sample comprises 380,000 or so distinct CDR3 sequences, roughly 35% of them detected only once. The ten largest make up roughly 12% of the sample. Their cognate antigens are unknown. The sample comprised blood. The receptors derive from a girl aged 5 to 17 with multiple sclerosis.

This clonotype was recorded a few times. The rearrangement joins TRBV6-5 to TRBJ2-7; possibly TRBD1 or TRBD2 for D (5 bases each). With 5 bases removed from V and 7 bases from J, the gap between germline ends came to 12 bases. Germline CDR1 is MNHEY and CDR2 is SVGAGI. This CDR3 has 12 amino acids. This CDR3 is CASSGTSWEQYF. As DNA, the CDR3 is TGTGCCAGCAGTGGGACGTCTTGGGAGCAGTACTTC.

The chain links TRBV30 to TRBJ2-3, with 10 bases lining up with TRBD1. The V gene's germline CDR1 is GTSNPN and CDR2 SVGIG (reference sequence). V shed 1 base, J shed 2 bases, and the junction held 6 bases outside the gene matches. The CDR3 contains 16 residues. The CDR3 DNA follows: TGTGCCTGGAGTGCTGGAGACAGGGGGCTCACAGATACGCAGTATTTT. The encoded protein is CAWSAGDRGLTDTQYF.

Only a few counts were recorded for this clonotype. The V gene is TRBV15, the J gene TRBJ2-1; D gene uncertain. Trimming pared 0 bases from V and 6 bases from J, leaving 6 bases between. The CDR3 spans 13 residues. Looked up from germline, CDR1 is LNHNV and CDR2 is YYDKDF (reference sequence). The CDR3 DNA is TGTGCCACCAGCAGAGATAGCCTCAATGAGCAGTTCTTC. Translating it yields CATSRDSLNEQFF.

About this clonotype itself: The junction differs from germline at one of its ends, possibly a read error. This chain links TRBV6-2 or TRBV6-3 with TRBJ2-3; TRBD2 matches 7 bases. The CDR3 sequence is 17 residues long. Per the germline V gene, CDR1 is MNHEY and CDR2 is SVGEGT. CDR3 residues: CASSYSVTSEVTDTRYF. The CDR3 DNA reads TGTGCCAGCAGTTACTCGGTCACTAGCGAAGTTACAGATACGCGGTATTTT.

The rearrangement uses TRBV7-6 and TRBJ1-2; tentative D call: TRBD1 (6 bases). V was pared by 0 bases and J by 7 bases, with 15 bases between. This CDR3 has 15 amino acids. The germline gives CDR1 SGHVS, CDR2 FNYEAQ. The CDR3 loop reads CASSLALQGQGGYTF. CDR3 sequence (DNA): TGTGCCAGCAGCTTAGCTCTGCAGGGGCAGGGTGGCTACACCTTC. The full variable domain, in which reference TRBV7-6 and TRBJ1-2 provide the parts outside the CDR3, is GAGVSQSPRYKVTKRGQDVALRCDPISGHVSLYWYRQALGQGPEFLTYFNYEAQQDKSGLPNDRFSAERPEGSISTLTIQRTEQRDSAMYRCASSLALQGQGGYTFGSGTRLTVV.

This clonotype was picked up a small number of times. The genes are TRBV7-9 and TRBJ2-3; 9 nucleotides align to TRBD1. This CDR3 is 12 amino acids long. The germline V gene encodes CDR1 SEHNR and CDR2 FQNEAQ (reference sequence). V shed 3 bases, J shed 14 bases, and the junction held 6 bases outside the gene matches. Here the CDR3 DNA reads TGTGCCAGCAGCTTGAGTGGGGACAGGGTGTATTTT. It is translated as CASSLSGDRVYF.

V usage is TRBV5-1 and J usage is TRBJ1-1, with D perhaps matching TRBD1 (6 bases). V lost 2 bases and J lost 4, with 12 bases in between. There are 14 residues in the CDR3. From germline, CDR1 is SGHRS and CDR2 YFSETQ. The CDR3 region has the DNA TGCGCCAGCAGCTTCAACGTAGGGGGCACTGAAGCTTTCTTT. Protein product: CASSFNVGGTEAFF.

The V and J genes are TRBV7-9 and TRBJ1-4; D is possibly TRBD1 (5 bases). The CDR3 sequence is 14 residues long. CDR1 and CDR2 (germline): SEHNR, FQNEAQ (reference sequence). V was clipped by 5 bases and J by 6 bases, with 13 bases between them. This CDR3 reads CASSPSGVDEKLFF. The CDR3, as DNA: TGTGCCAGCAGCCCGTCGGGGGTGGATGAAAAACTGTTTTTT.

CDR3 protein: CASSPVGLASDNEQFF. CDR3 in DNA: TGCGCCAGCAGCCCGGTGGGACTAGCGTCAGACAATGAGCAGTTCTTC. The chain carries TRBV4-1 and TRBJ2-1; 10 bases agree with TRBD2. Trimming cost V 4 bases and J 5 bases; bases outside gene matches: 8. This CDR3 comprises 16 residues. Germline values: CDR1 MGHRA, CDR2 YSYEKL.

The chain employs TRBV6-1 and TRBJ1-1; 9 bases fit TRBD1. V gave up 2 bases and J gave up 9 bases; unmatched junction bases: 4. The germline CDR1 and CDR2 sequences are MNHNS and SASEGT. This CDR3 is built from 13 residues. CDR3 in amino acids: CASSEWGQGKAFF. The CDR3 DNA reads TGTGCCAGCAGTGAATGGGGACAGGGAAAAGCTTTCTTT.

As concerns this clonotype: Germline and junction disagree at one end, which may indicate a read error. This chain joins TRBV6-1 and TRBJ2-6; the D is unclear. Germline V gives CDR1 MNHNS, CDR2 SASEGT. This CDR3 has 18 residues. CDR3 nucleotides: TGTGCCGGCAGTGATTGGGCAGGAAGATCTCATGGGGCCAACGTCCTGACTTTC. Protein product: CAGSDWAGRSHGANVLTF.

The rearrangement links TRBV6-6 to TRBJ1-6; D is unresolved. V lost 4 bases and J lost 7, with 11 bases in between. The germline V gene encodes CDR1 MNHNY and CDR2 SVGAGI (reference sequence). CDR3 length equals 14 residues. The CDR3 DNA sequence: TGTGCCAGCAGTTCGGAGAGGCGGAATTCACCCCTCCACTTT. This encodes CASSSERRNSPLHF.

In its sample, this clonotype was seen a few times. The V call is TRBV6-1, the J call TRBJ2-5, with 7 bases fitting TRBD1. Germline V gene lookup returns CDR1 MNHNS and CDR2 SASEGT. The CDR3 is 14 residues long. After removal of 6 bases from V and 1 base from J, the junction contained 5 bases not matched to a gene. For the CDR3, the DNA is TGTGCCAGCAGGACCCGGGACAGCCAAGAGACCCAGTACTTC. This codes for CASRTRDSQETQYF.

The chain uses TRBV10-1 and TRBJ2-2; 9 nucleotides agree with TRBD1. The CDR3 totals 16 residues. From germline, CDR1 is WNHNN and CDR2 SYGVQD (reference sequence). Trimming cost V 2 bases and J 6 bases; bases outside gene matches: 7. The chain's CDR3 is CASSEGVGTGPGELFF. DNA of the CDR3: TGCGCCAGCAGTGAGGGGGTAGGGACAGGGCCCGGGGAGCTGTTTTTT.

The chain carries TRBV6-6 and TRBJ1-1; TRBD1 matches 8 bases. CDR1 and CDR2 (germline): MNHNY, SVGAGI (reference sequence). J was trimmed by 1 base and V by 5 bases; bases with no gene match: 6. This CDR3 contains 15 residues. DNA for the CDR3: TGTGCCAGCAGTCAGACGGACAGGGCGAACACTGAAGCTTTCTTT. This codes for CASSQTDRANTEAFF.

This chain uses TRBV6-1 with TRBJ1-2, with D maybe TRBD1 (5 bases). Germline loops: CDR1 MNHNS, CDR2 SASEGT. Trimming shortened V by 7 bases and J by 7 bases, and 13 bases separated the two germline ends. The CDR3 is 12 amino acids. The DNA of the CDR3 is TGTGCCAGCAATGCAAGGGGAGTTGGCTACACCTTC. This sequence encodes CASNARGVGYTF.

The genes are TRBV11-2 and TRBJ2-1, with D perhaps being TRBD1 or TRBD2 (6 bases each). V shed 6 bases and J shed 5 bases, with 17 bases lying between them. CDR3 length equals 15 residues. From germline, CDR1 is SGHAT and CDR2 FQNNGV. This CDR3 is CASRGLGGRNNEQFF. The CDR3 DNA follows: TGTGCCAGCAGGGGGCTGGGGGGCCGCAACAATGAGCAGTTCTTC.

This chain joins TRBV7-6 and TRBJ2-5, with a tentative D call TRBD1 (5 bases). The CDR3 has 15 residues. The germline CDR1 and CDR2 sequences are SGHVS and FNYEAQ. Trimming took 0 bases from V and 5 from J, leaving 13 bases between them. CDR3 nucleotides: TGTGCCAGCAGCTTAGCTTCAGGGCGAACCGAGACCCAGTACTTC. Protein sequence: CASSLASGRTETQYF.

This chain links TRBV9 with TRBJ1-4; 8 positions match TRBD1. The CDR3 spans 15 residues. The J segment lost 8 bases and the V segment lost 0 bases, leaving 6 bases of the junction unmatched. In germline, CDR1 is SGDLS, CDR2 YYNGEE. This CDR3 reads CASSVDGQGGEKLFF. DNA for the CDR3: TGTGCCAGCAGCGTAGACGGACAGGGAGGAGAAAAACTGTTTTTT.

V and J are TRBV7-2 and TRBJ2-4; D is ambiguous. The CDR3 has 15 residues. The V and J ends lost 5 bases and 1 base respectively, with 12 bases between them. CDR1 and CDR2 (germline): SGHTA, FQGNSA. CDR3 loop: CASSVSEGAKNIQYF. The CDR3 DNA reads as TGTGCCAGCAGCGTCTCAGAAGGGGCCAAAAACATTCAGTACTTC.

There are a few counts of this clonotype. The V call is TRBV3-1, the J call TRBJ1-5; D perhaps matches TRBD1 (5 bases). CDR1 and CDR2 (germline): LGHDT, YNNKEL (reference sequence). V lost 3 bases and J 0 bases, leaving 12 bases between the germline ends. The CDR3 loop spans 16 amino acids. The DNA for the CDR3 is TGTGCCAGCAGCCACGCCGGGACTACTAGCAATCAGCCCCAGCATTTT. Protein product: CASSHAGTTSNQPQHF.

This clonotype was seen once. This chain links TRBV29-1 with TRBJ1-1; TRBD1 matches 8 bases. Germline trimming cut 6 bases from V and 0 bases from J; bases unmatched to any gene: 3. Per germline, CDR1 SQVTM and CDR2 ANQGSEA. The CDR3 contains 13 residues. CDR3 sequence reads: CSVGQAMNTEAFF. For the CDR3, the DNA is TGCAGCGTGGGACAGGCGATGAACACTGAAGCTTTCTTT.

Comments on this clonotype: This may stem from a read error, because a much larger clone lies one nucleotide away. The chain is built from TRBV4-1 and TRBJ1-1; D is undetermined. The germline V gene encodes CDR1 MGHRA and CDR2 YSYEKL. The CDR3 totals 13 residues. CDR3 sequence: CASSQGVNTKAFF. CDR3 DNA sequence: TGCGCCAGCAGCCAAGGGGTGAACACTAAAGCTTTCTTT.

The table lists this clonotype with a few counts. The V gene is TRBV10-3, the J gene TRBJ2-3; tentatively, D is TRBD2 (7 bases). Trimming shortened V by 9 bases and J by 0 bases, and 16 bases separated the two germline ends. CDR1 is ENHRY, CDR2 SYGVKD, per germline. The CDR3 spans 15 residues. The CDR3 reads CAIGGEEHSTDTQYF. Written as DNA, the CDR3 is TGTGCCATAGGGGGGGAAGAGCATAGCACAGATACGCAGTATTTT.